One and the same sample provided the 24 T cell receptor beta chains below, sequenced in a study of blood T cell repertoires in COVID-19. Libraries were prepared by immunoSEQ multiplex PCR; TCRdb keeps only in-frame clonotypes and omits some of them. The table lists roughly 85,000 clones, roughly 85% of them singletons. Specimen: peripheral blood. Receptor source: a man in his forties or fifties with active or convalescent COVID-19.

This chain links TRBV5-1 with TRBJ1-6, with TRBD1 matching over 8 bases. V was clipped by 0 bases and J by 6 bases; unmatched bases: 2. The CDR3 has 15 amino acids. From germline, CDR1 is SGHRS and CDR2 YFSETQ. The CDR3 region has the DNA TGCGCCAGCAGCTTGGAGCAGGGGGCTAATTCACCCCTCCACTTT. Its protein product is CASSLEQGANSPLHF.

This clone occurred once. The chain combines TRBV11-2 with TRBJ1-1; D remains ambiguous. The CDR3 contains 12 residues. CDR1 SGHAT and CDR2 FQNNGV come from the germline V gene. The germline V and J ends were trimmed by 3 bases and 9 bases, with 11 bases remaining between them. Here the CDR3 reads CASSFMERQAFF. The CDR3 DNA is TGTGCCAGCAGCTTTATGGAGAGACAAGCTTTCTTT. The full variable domain, in which reference TRBV11-2 and TRBJ1-1 provide the parts outside the CDR3, is EAGVAQSPRYKIIEKRQSVAFWCNPISGHATLYWYQQILGQGPKLLIQFQNNGVVDDSQLPKDRFSAERLKGVDSTLKIQPAKLEDSAVYLCASSFMERQAFFGQGTRLTVV.

V usage is TRBV5-1 and J usage is TRBJ2-7; TRBD1 aligns across 7 bases. Germline loops: CDR1 SGHRS, CDR2 YFSETQ. V was clipped by 2 bases and J by 2 bases; unmatched bases: 7. The CDR3 is 15 residues long. The CDR3 spells CASSLTGEGAYEQYF. The CDR3 DNA reads as TGCGCCAGCAGCTTAACAGGGGAAGGCGCCTACGAGCAGTACTTC.

This chain uses TRBV5-1 with TRBJ2-1; D not resolved. The germline V and J ends were trimmed by 5 bases and 7 bases, with 13 bases remaining between them. Germline assignment: CDR1 SGHRS and CDR2 YFSETQ. The CDR3 length is 13 residues. CDR3 in DNA: TGCGCCAGCAGTATGGTAGATAGAAATGAGCAGTTCTTC. Residues: CASSMVDRNEQFF.

The count of this clone is one. The V call is TRBV7-2, the J call TRBJ2-7, with D possibly matching TRBD2 (6 bases). Germline CDR1 SGHTA, CDR2 FQGNSA. V was clipped by 10 bases and J by 1 base, with 20 bases between them. The CDR3 spans 15 residues. The CDR3 DNA reads as TGTGCCACCCGCGTGGGGGGTGCGCCATCCTACGAGCAGTACTTC. Translated: CATRVGGAPSYEQYF.

The chain employs TRBV7-9 and TRBJ1-1; 8 bases match TRBD1. The CDR3 is made up of 12 amino acids. Germline V gene lookup returns CDR1 SEHNR and CDR2 FQNEAQ (reference sequence). Unmatched junction bases numbered 3, after V lost 1 base and J lost 11 bases. Here the CDR3 DNA reads TGTGCCAGCAGCTTAGTGGACAGGGCGGCTTTCTTT. It codes for CASSLVDRAAFF.

The genes are TRBV6-2 or TRBV6-3 and TRBJ2-2; the D gene is possibly TRBD1 (5 bases). Trimming left V 0 bases short and J 4 bases short, with 18 bases between. The CDR3 length is 18 residues. The germline CDR1 and CDR2 sequences are MNHEY and SVGEGT. DNA of the CDR3: TGTGCCAGCAGTTACTCTCCGGGTAGACAGTGGGGCACCGGGGAGCTGTTTTTT. Translated, it gives CASSYSPGRQWGTGELFF.

The chain is built from TRBV9 and TRBJ2-2, with D tentatively TRBD1 (6 bases). The CDR3 has 14 residues. Germline CDR1 reads SGDLS; CDR2 reads YYNGEE. V was clipped by 5 bases and J by 4 bases, with 12 bases between them. As DNA, the CDR3 is TGTGCCAGCAGGCGACAGGTGGGCACCGGGGAGCTGTTTTTT. It encodes CASRRQVGTGELFF.

CDR3 amino acids: CASSQETGEQFF. CDR3 nucleotides: TGTGCCAGCAGCCAAGAGACCGGGGAGCAGTTCTTC. The rearrangement joins TRBV3-1 (or the pseudogene TRBV3-2) to TRBJ2-1; no clear D gene. The CDR3 contains 12 residues. Germline V lookup: CDR1 LGHDT, CDR2 YNNKEL (reference sequence). V was cut by 0 bases and J by 10 bases, with 7 bases left in between.

This rearrangement joins TRBV4-1 to TRBJ1-3, with a possible D match to TRBD1 (6 bases). This CDR3 is 15 amino acids long. Germline assignment: CDR1 MGHRA and CDR2 YSYEKL. Trimming took off 2 bases at V and 6 bases at J, with 14 bases between the two ends. CDR3 bases: TGCGCCAGCAGCCAACCTCCCGGGACACTAAACACCATATATTTT. Protein: CASSQPPGTLNTIYF.

This clone was observed at least ten times. V is TRBV10-1 and J is TRBJ2-6, with D possibly TRBD1 on 5 matching bases. V was shortened by 0 bases and J by 3 bases, with 6 bases between the two germline ends. The CDR3 has 15 residues. CDR1 is WNHNN, CDR2 SYGVQD, per germline (reference sequence). Written as DNA, the CDR3 is TGCGCCAGCAGTGAGTCGACAGATGGGGCCAACGTCCTGACTTTC. Amino acids: CASSESTDGANVLTF.

In this sample, this clone turned up once. This chain links TRBV7-9 with TRBJ2-3, with D unresolved. In germline, CDR1 is SEHNR, CDR2 FQNEAQ (reference sequence). The CDR3 covers 16 residues. The ends were cut back, 0 bases at V and 5 bases at J, with 15 bases in the middle. The CDR3 coding sequence is TGTGCCAGCAGCTTAGCGGCCGTTCCAGTACGAGATACGCAGTATTTT. It translates to CASSLAAVPVRDTQYF.

This sequence joins TRBV7-8 and TRBJ1-2, with 8 bases lining up with TRBD1. This CDR3 contains 17 residues. Trimming took 5 bases from V and 5 from J; bases not matched to a gene: 16. From germline, CDR1 is SGHVS and CDR2 FQNEAQ. The CDR3 DNA follows: TGTGCCAGCAGCCCCAAACCCATCGACAGGGGCAAATATGGCTACACCTTC. This sequence encodes CASSPKPIDRGKYGYTF.

The CDR3 sequence: CASSVVPRDTQYF. In nucleotides, the CDR3 is TGTGCCAGCAGCGTAGTTCCCCGAGATACGCAGTATTTT. The chain carries TRBV9 and TRBJ2-3; D not certain. V was trimmed by 0 bases and J by 5 bases, leaving 7 bases between them. Germline CDR1 reads SGDLS; CDR2 reads YYNGEE. The CDR3 loop spans 13 amino acids.

The rearrangement links TRBV6-5 to TRBJ1-1; 8 nucleotides match TRBD1. Germline V CDR1 and CDR2: MNHEY, SVGAGI. The CDR3 consists of 14 residues. The junction had 9 bases not matched to a gene; V was cut back by 7 bases and J by 5 bases. CDR3 region: CASKGQGLRTEAFF. The CDR3 coding sequence is TGTGCCAGCAAAGGACAGGGATTGAGGACTGAAGCTTTCTTT.

This clone was seen just once. V and J are TRBV20-1 and TRBJ2-1, with 14 nucleotides matching TRBD2. After removal of 3 bases from V and 7 bases from J, the junction contained 8 bases not matched to a gene. Germline V gives CDR1 DFQATT, CDR2 SNEGSKA (reference sequence). The CDR3 contains 16 residues. The CDR3 DNA reads TGCAGTGCTAGTATCATCGGGACTAGCGGGAGAAATGAGCAGTTCTTC. It specifies CSASIIGTSGRNEQFF.

The genes are TRBV4-1 and TRBJ2-5, with 7 bases that match TRBD1. The CDR3 length is 14 residues. Germline CDR1 and CDR2: MGHRA and YSYEKL. V was clipped by 4 bases and J by 0 bases; unmatched bases: 2. DNA of the CDR3: TGCGCCAGCAGCCGGGGACAGCACCAAGAGACCCAGTACTTC. Encoded protein: CASSRGQHQETQYF.

This sequence joins TRBV3-1 (or the pseudogene TRBV3-2) and TRBJ1-2, with 7 bases fitting TRBD1. This CDR3 is built from 15 residues. With 1 base clipped from V and 5 bases from J, the junction kept 7 bases outside the gene matches. Germline assignment: CDR1 LGHDT and CDR2 YNNKEL (reference sequence). The CDR3 nucleotides read TGTGCCAGCAGCCAAGGCAACAGGGGAGAGTATGGCTACACCTTC. Translating it yields CASSQGNRGEYGYTF.

The V and J genes are TRBV4-1 and TRBJ2-7, with D hard to call. The CDR3 spans 16 residues. Per the germline V gene, CDR1 is MGHRA and CDR2 is YSYEKL. V was clipped by 0 bases and J by 6 bases, with 18 bases between them. The CDR3 DNA sequence: TGCGCCAGCAGCCAAGAAGTGGCTTCGTCCCTTGGCGAGCAGTACTTC. It translates to CASSQEVASSLGEQYF.

The chain couples TRBV24-1 to TRBJ2-5; 10 bases line up with TRBD1. Trimming at V came to 5 bases and at J to 4 bases, leaving 6 bases not matched to a gene. The length of the CDR3 is 15 residues. The germline gives CDR1 KGHDR, CDR2 SFDVKD. CDR3 nucleotide sequence: TGTGCCACCAGTGTCGGGACAGGGGACCGAGAGACCCAGTACTTC. Its translation: CATSVGTGDRETQYF.

This chain connects TRBV10-3 to TRBJ2-4, with D possibly TRBD2 on 6 matching bases. V was trimmed by 3 bases and J by 0 bases, leaving 12 bases between them. The CDR3 is 16 residues long. Per the germline V gene, CDR1 is ENHRY and CDR2 is SYGVKD. The CDR3 reads CAISDPGTLAKNIQYF. The CDR3 nucleotides are TGTGCCATCAGTGATCCCGGGACTCTAGCCAAAAACATTCAGTACTTC.

The CDR3 here is CASSLSRGQYNEQFF. The CDR3 coding sequence is TGTGCCAGCAGTTTATCGCGGGGGCAGTACAATGAGCAGTTCTTC. The rearrangement joins TRBV27 to TRBJ2-1; possibly TRBD2 for D (7 bases). Trimming stripped 0 bases from V and 4 bases from J, with 10 bases between. Germline assignment: CDR1 MNHEY and CDR2 SMNVEV (reference sequence). There are 15 residues in the CDR3.

The rearrangement links TRBV10-3 to TRBJ2-2; TRBD1 matches 7 bases. This CDR3 region has 15 residues. The ends lost 11 bases at V and 5 bases at J; junction bases unmatched: 14. CDR1 is ENHRY and CDR2 is SYGVKD in the germline V gene. CDR3 protein: CASHFGQGDTGELFF. Here the CDR3 DNA reads TGTGCCTCTCACTTCGGGCAGGGGGATACCGGGGAGCTGTTTTTT.

As regards this clone: One end of the junction varies from germline; a read error may be responsible. This sequence joins TRBV4-1 and TRBJ1-4; 11 nucleotides match TRBD1. This CDR3 region has 13 residues. In germline, CDR1 is MGHRA, CDR2 YSYEKL. The CDR3, as DNA: TGCGCCAGCAGCCCTCGCCCGGGACAGGGGGGAACTTTT. Translated, it gives CASSPRPGQGGTF.